The present T cell receptor beta chain was sequenced within a study of beta chain features in type 1 diabetes. Findings of the study overall: Compared with healthy donors, patients appeared to share more similar naive, central memory and regulatory TCRB repertoires. Type 1 diabetes patients had VDJ junctions that carried fewer insertions and more deletions.

What was sequenced were expressed TCRB transcripts, since all of the isolated RNA had been reverse transcribed. Assay used: immunoSEQ multiplex PCR; TCRdb lists only in-frame clones, some missing. The sample records some 44,000 clones, about half being singletons. A few counts support this clone. Its target is not known. There was one heparinised blood draw per donor, averaging around 0.11 L. Sorting of CD4+ naive, central memory, regulatory and stem cell-like memory cells was performed via CD45RO/CCR7/CD25/CD127/CD95/CD27. The TCR originated in a woman younger than 30 in good health. Sequences were obtained from Tregs from blood.

DNA of the CDR3: TGTGCCAGCAGCTTTAGCGTCCACAATGAGCAGTTCTTC. It specifies CASSFSVHNEQFF. This chain uses TRBV7-9 with TRBJ2-1; D possibly corresponds to TRBD2 (5 bases). Germline V gene lookup returns CDR1 SEHNR and CDR2 FQNEAQ (reference sequence). Trimming removed 3 bases at V and 5 bases at J, with 8 bases between. This CDR3 region has 13 residues.